Listed below are T cell receptor beta chains from one sample, sequenced in a study of molecular identifiers for immune sequencing clone quantification. MiXCR, applied by TCRdb to the PCR reads, yields one record per CDR3 protein. The sample holds approximately 590,000 distinct CDR3 sequences; about 25% are singletons and the top ten take approximately 0.75%. The sequenced material came from naive CD8+ T cells from blood, with Jurkat cell RNA spiked in. The receptors originated from a human donor in good health. Some libraries in this study had Jurkat cell RNA spiked in. The CDR3 runs from the conserved cysteine through the conserved F or W. Fields, in order: D gene, clone size, V gene, J gene, CDR3 DNA, CDR3 protein. D genes are given only for firm matches. The listing skips clone size in some rows; elsewhere it reads once, few, many or a size class.

d_gene: TRBD1; abundance: NA; v_gene: TRBV27; j_gene: TRBJ2-7; CDR3nt: TGTGCCAGCAGTTTATGGAAAGACAGGGCTGGTGTGAACGAGCAGTACTTC; CDR3aa: CASSLWKDRAGVNEQYF
d_gene: NA; abundance: many; v_gene: TRBV6-5; j_gene: TRBJ2-2; CDR3nt: TGTGCCAGCAGATCGACCGGGGAGCTGTTTTTT; CDR3aa: CASRSTGELFF
d_gene: NA; abundance: many; v_gene: TRBV28; j_gene: TRBJ2-7; CDR3nt: TGTGCCAGCAACTCAAATACCGGGACACACTACGAGCAGTACTTC; CDR3aa: CASNSNTGTHYEQYF
d_gene: NA; abundance: many; v_gene: TRBV21-1; j_gene: TRBJ1-5; CDR3nt: TGTGCCAGCAGCCCTCACAGGGCGGGAGACTATAGCAATCAGCCCCAGCATTTT; CDR3aa: CASSPHRAGDYSNQPQHF
d_gene: TRBD2; abundance: NA; v_gene: TRBV20-1; j_gene: TRBJ2-5; CDR3nt: TGCAGTGCTAGAGATAGCGGGAGAACGGACGAGACCCAGTACTTC; CDR3aa: CSARDSGRTDETQYF
d_gene: TRBD1; abundance: many; v_gene: TRBV28; j_gene: TRBJ2-7; CDR3nt: TGTGCCAGCAGGGGGACAGGGGACTACTACGAGCAGTACTTC; CDR3aa: CASRGTGDYYEQYF
d_gene: TRBD1; abundance: NA; v_gene: TRBV12-3/TRBV12-4; j_gene: TRBJ2-1; CDR3nt: TGTGCCAGCAGTGAACTCGACAGGGAAAATGAGCAGTTCTTC; CDR3aa: CASSELDRENEQFF
d_gene: TRBD2; abundance: NA; v_gene: TRBV6-5; j_gene: TRBJ2-1; CDR3nt: TGTGCCAGCAGTTACCCGACTAGCGGGACCCACAATGAGCAGTTCTTC; CDR3aa: CASSYPTSGTHNEQFF
d_gene: NA; abundance: NA; v_gene: TRBV4-1; j_gene: TRBJ1-1; CDR3nt: TGCGCCAGCAGCCATAATTTCGGAGCGAACACTGAAGCTTTCTTT; CDR3aa: CASSHNFGANTEAFF
d_gene: NA; abundance: few; v_gene: TRBV3-2; j_gene: TRBJ2-5; CDR3nt: TGTGCCAGCAGCCCCACGCTCGTACTGGACCCGAAAGAGACCCAGTACTTC; CDR3aa: CASSPTLVLDPKETQYF
d_gene: NA; abundance: NA; v_gene: TRBV28; j_gene: TRBJ2-1; CDR3nt: TGTGCCAGCAGTGACCTCGCCGGCTCCCTTTACAATGAGCAGTTCTTC; CDR3aa: CASSDLAGSLYNEQFF
d_gene: NA; abundance: many; v_gene: TRBV12-3/TRBV12-4; j_gene: TRBJ2-7; CDR3nt: TGTGCCAGCAGTCTTGGACCCAGGACCTACGAGCAGTACTTC; CDR3aa: CASSLGPRTYEQYF
d_gene: NA; abundance: many; v_gene: TRBV7-2; j_gene: TRBJ2-3; CDR3nt: TGTGCCAGCAGCCCACACGAACGGGATACGCAGTATTTT; CDR3aa: CASSPHERDTQYF
d_gene: TRBD1; abundance: few; v_gene: TRBV10-3; j_gene: TRBJ2-7; CDR3nt: TGTGCCATCAGTGGGGTCCGGGACAGGTCCTACGAGCAGTACTTC; CDR3aa: CAISGVRDRSYEQYF
d_gene: NA; abundance: many; v_gene: TRBV2; j_gene: TRBJ2-5; CDR3nt: TGTGCCAGCAGTGCGGGCCTGGGGTGGGTACAAGAGACCCAGTACTTC; CDR3aa: CASSAGLGWVQETQYF
d_gene: TRBD1; abundance: many; v_gene: TRBV5-1; j_gene: TRBJ2-7; CDR3nt: TGCGCCAGCAGCCCTACAGGGGGAACCCGGTACGAGCAGTACTTC; CDR3aa: CASSPTGGTRYEQYF
d_gene: TRBD2; abundance: NA; v_gene: TRBV4-1; j_gene: TRBJ2-3; CDR3nt: TGCGCCAGCAGCCACTCACCTTCTAGCGGGGGACTGGGCACAGATACGCAGTATTTT; CDR3aa: CASSHSPSSGGLGTDTQYF
d_gene: NA; abundance: many; v_gene: TRBV5-6; j_gene: TRBJ2-5; CDR3nt: TGTGCCAGCAGCATTAGCTATCAAGAGACCCAGTACTTC; CDR3aa: CASSISYQETQYF
d_gene: NA; abundance: NA; v_gene: TRBV19; j_gene: TRBJ2-3; CDR3nt: TGTGCCAGTAGTGTCGCAACTAGATCAAGCACAGATACGCAGTATTTT; CDR3aa: CASSVATRSSTDTQYF
d_gene: TRBD1; abundance: NA; v_gene: TRBV28; j_gene: TRBJ1-1; CDR3nt: TGTGCCAGCAGCCTGAGGACAGGGTTAGTGGCTTTCTTT; CDR3aa: CASSLRTGLVAFF
d_gene: TRBD1; abundance: many; v_gene: TRBV20-1; j_gene: TRBJ2-7; CDR3nt: TGCAGTGCTAGAGAACAGGGACAGGGGGTGAGGTACGAGCAGTACTTC; CDR3aa: CSAREQGQGVRYEQYF
d_gene: TRBD1; abundance: NA; v_gene: TRBV5-6; j_gene: TRBJ2-7; CDR3nt: TGTGCCAGCAGCTCGCCTGACAGGGGGTACGAGCAGTACTTC; CDR3aa: CASSSPDRGYEQYF
d_gene: NA; abundance: many; v_gene: TRBV6-1; j_gene: TRBJ2-7; CDR3nt: TGTGCCAGCAGTGAATCACGGATTAGGAGGTACGAGCAGTACTTC; CDR3aa: CASSESRIRRYEQYF
d_gene: TRBD1; abundance: NA; v_gene: TRBV24-1; j_gene: TRBJ2-3; CDR3nt: TGTGCCACCAGTGATCCCCGACAGGGGGTAGTCTCTCTGAGCACAGATACGCAGTATTTT; CDR3aa: CATSDPRQGVVSLSTDTQYF
d_gene: NA; abundance: few; v_gene: TRBV11-2; j_gene: TRBJ1-1; CDR3nt: TGTGCCAGCAGTCAAGGGTGGCCAGCGGTCACTGAAGCTTTCTTT; CDR3aa: CASSQGWPAVTEAFF
d_gene: NA; abundance: NA; v_gene: TRBV12-5; j_gene: TRBJ2-2; CDR3nt: TGTGCTAGTGGTTTGGTACAAGGGTTTGCGGAGAACACCGGGGAGCTGTTTTTT; CDR3aa: CASGLVQGFAENTGELFF